A single sample gave rise to the 15 T cell receptor beta chains below, sequenced in a study of blood T cell repertoires in COVID-19. Assay: immunoSEQ multiplex PCR; the TCRdb copy retains only in-frame clones and omits some. The sample includes more than 200,000 clones, about nine tenths of them seen just once. Sequencing was performed on peripheral blood. These TCRs come from a man aged 50 or older with acute or convalescent COVID-19.

The chain joins TRBV6-6 to TRBJ2-7; maybe TRBD2 (5 bases). Trimming cost V 5 bases and J 2 bases, with 16 bases left between them. The CDR3 consists of 15 residues. Germline CDR1 reads MNHNY; CDR2 reads SVGAGI (reference sequence). The CDR3 region has the DNA TGTGCCAGCAGTCACACCGGGATCCAGCCCTACGAGCAGTACTTC. Protein: CASSHTGIQPYEQYF.

The chain uses TRBV19 and TRBJ2-1; weak D call: TRBD1 (5 bases). The V and J ends lost 4 bases and 0 bases respectively, with 10 bases between them. Germline V gene data show CDR1 as LNHDA and CDR2 as SQIVND (reference sequence). The CDR3 has 15 residues. Here the CDR3 reads CASSTETVSYNEQFF. The CDR3 DNA is TGTGCCAGTAGTACCGAGACAGTCTCCTACAATGAGCAGTTCTTC.

The chain joins TRBV19 to TRBJ1-1, with no clear D. In germline, CDR1 is LNHDA, CDR2 SQIVND (reference sequence). V was trimmed by 8 bases and J by 3 bases, leaving 7 bases between them. The CDR3 consists of 11 residues. CDR3 region: CASDSYTEAFF. CDR3 in DNA: TGTGCCAGTGATAGCTACACTGAAGCTTTCTTT.

V and J are TRBV18 and TRBJ2-7, with TRBD1 identical over 7 bases. CDR1 is KGHSH and CDR2 is LQKENI in the germline V gene. The CDR3 runs to 13 residues. The V segment lost 6 bases and the J segment 2 bases; nucleotides outside the gene matches: 4. CDR3 sequence reads: CASSRDSTYEQYF. CDR3 DNA: TGTGCCAGCTCCCGGGACAGTACCTACGAGCAGTACTTC.

The chain employs TRBV19 and TRBJ2-6; a possible D gene is TRBD2 (5 bases). Looked up from germline, CDR1 is LNHDA and CDR2 is SQIVND (reference sequence). The CDR3 has 15 amino acids. V was clipped by 2 bases and J by 1 base, with 6 bases between them. The CDR3 DNA follows: TGTGCCAGTAGTATATCGGGGTCTGGGGCCAACGTCCTGACTTTC. The encoded protein is CASSISGSGANVLTF.

J is TRBJ1-6 and V is TRBV10-2; 7 positions agree with TRBD1. J gave up 10 bases and V 0 bases, and 12 bases lay outside the gene matches. Germline V lookup: CDR1 WSHSY, CDR2 SAAADI. The CDR3 covers 17 residues. The CDR3 sequence is CASSESTGDSSGSPLHF. The CDR3 DNA reads as TGCGCCAGCAGTGAGTCGACTGGGGACAGTAGTGGGTCACCCCTCCACTTT.

The gene calls are TRBV6-1 and TRBJ2-3, with 7 bases fitting TRBD1. Germline V lookup: CDR1 MNHNS, CDR2 SASEGT. V lost 3 bases, J lost 2 bases, and 2 bases stayed unmatched. CDR3 length: 14 residues. The CDR3 protein is CASSETGTTDTQYF. The CDR3 DNA reads as TGTGCCAGCAGTGAGACAGGGACCACAGATACGCAGTATTTT.

This CDR3 is CASSLGWGANYGYTF. DNA of the CDR3: TGTGCCAGCAGCTTAGGGTGGGGCGCTAACTATGGCTACACCTTC. The chain couples TRBV11-2 to TRBJ1-2, with D maybe TRBD1 (5 bases). V shed 1 base and J shed 0 bases, with 9 bases lying between them. Germline values: CDR1 SGHAT, CDR2 FQNNGV. There are 15 residues in the CDR3.

The chain carries TRBV25-1 and TRBJ2-1; the D gene is possibly TRBD2 (7 bases). Germline CDR1 reads MGHDK; CDR2 reads SYGVNS. The V end was cut by 7 bases, the J end by 8 bases, with 15 bases between. The CDR3 runs to 13 residues. CDR3 in amino acids: CASISGGGDEQFF. The CDR3 nucleotides read TGTGCCAGCATTTCGGGGGGCGGGGATGAGCAGTTCTTC.

The V and J genes are TRBV2 and TRBJ1-3; no firm D call. Trimming pared 7 bases from V and 0 bases from J, leaving 10 bases between. Looked up from germline, CDR1 is SNHLY and CDR2 is FYNNEI. This CDR3 has 14 residues. The CDR3 DNA sequence: TGTGCCAGCATGGGAGGGCACTCTGGAAACACCATATATTTT. This sequence encodes CASMGGHSGNTIYF. Together with reference TRBV2 and TRBJ1-3, the CDR3 gives the full variable domain: EPEVTQTPSHQVTQMGQEVILRCVPISNHLYFYWYRQILGQKVEFLVSFYNNEISEKSEIFDDQFSVERPDGSNFTLKIRSTKLEDSAMYFCASMGGHSGNTIYFGEGSWLTVV.

The sample holds a few counts of this clone. The gene calls are TRBV7-9 and TRBJ1-1; D is unresolved. Per germline, CDR1 SEHNR and CDR2 FQNEAQ (reference sequence). This CDR3 comprises 12 residues. V was pared by 5 bases and J by 6 bases, with 10 bases between. The CDR3 loop is CASSLISAEAFF. CDR3 bases: TGTGCCAGCAGCCTTATCTCGGCTGAAGCTTTCTTT. The whole variable domain, filled in from reference TRBV7-9 and TRBJ1-1, reads DTGVSQNPRHKITKRGQNVTFRCDPISEHNRLYWYRQTLGQGPEFLTYFQNEAQLEKSRLLSDRFSAERPKGSFSTLEIQRTEQGDSAMYLCASSLISAEAFFGQGTRLTVV.

The V gene is TRBV3-1 (or the pseudogene TRBV3-2), the J gene TRBJ1-2; no clear D gene. The CDR3 is 18 residues long. V lost 3 bases to trimming and J lost 2 bases, with 22 bases between them. CDR1 and CDR2 from the germline V gene are LGHDT and YNNKEL (reference sequence). The CDR3 nucleotides read TGTGCCAGCAGCCATCTCATGGGCGGGGTCAGATTAAACTATGGCTACACCTTC. This sequence encodes CASSHLMGGVRLNYGYTF.

V is TRBV18 and J is TRBJ1-1; TRBD1 agrees at 9 bases. This CDR3 has 15 amino acids. Germline CDR1 is KGHSH and CDR2 is LQKENI. V shed 4 bases, J shed 4 bases, and the junction held 7 bases outside the gene matches. The DNA for the CDR3 is TGTGCCAGCTCACAAACAGGGGGCGTAGGCACTGAAGCTTTCTTT. As protein: CASSQTGGVGTEAFF.

The chain couples TRBV16 to TRBJ2-1; weak D call: TRBD2 (5 bases). The V end was cut by 6 bases, the J end by 9 bases, with 12 bases between. Looked up from germline, CDR1 is KGHSY and CDR2 is FQNENV. The CDR3 consists of 12 residues. The CDR3 sequence is CASSPERTEQFF. The CDR3, as DNA: TGTGCCAGCAGTCCCGAGCGGACTGAGCAGTTCTTC.

This CDR3 reads CASSPGQGAPGNTIYF. The CDR3 region has the DNA TGTGCCAGCAGCCCCGGACAGGGGGCACCTGGAAACACCATATATTTT. The chain is built from TRBV27 and TRBJ1-3; 11 bases fit TRBD1. The V segment lost 6 bases and the J segment 2 bases; nucleotides outside the gene matches: 6. CDR3 length equals 16 residues. Germline CDR1 and CDR2: MNHEY and SMNVEV (reference sequence).